The 26 T cell receptor beta chains reported below all come from one sample, sequenced in a study of blood T cell repertoires in COVID-19. Sequencing was performed with immunoSEQ multiplex PCR; in TCRdb, only in-frame clones are kept and a portion is missing. The sample yields over 250,000 clones, over 65% seen once. Input material: peripheral blood. These TCRs come from a woman aged 80 or over with acute or convalescent COVID-19.

This rearrangement joins TRBV18 to TRBJ2-5; 8 bases are a match to TRBD2. The CDR3 runs 15 residues. Trimming cost V 3 bases and J 2 bases; bases outside gene matches: 5. CDR1 and CDR2 (germline): KGHSH, LQKENI. CDR3 sequence: CASSPPRGGQETQYF. The DNA for the CDR3 is TGTGCCAGCTCACCTCCCCGGGGGGGACAAGAGACCCAGTACTTC. Full variable domain (missing parts from reference TRBV18 and TRBJ2-5): NAGVMQNPRHLVRRRGQEARLRCSPMKGHSHVYWYRQLPEEGLKFMVYLQKENIIDESGMPKERFSAEFPKEGPSILRIQQVVRGDSAAYFCASSPPRGGQETQYFGPGTRLLVL.

The chain recombines TRBV19 with TRBJ2-3, with TRBD1 matching over 11 bases. Germline V gene data show CDR1 as LNHDA and CDR2 as SQIVND (reference sequence). Germline trimming cut 10 bases from V and 2 bases from J; bases unmatched to any gene: 2. The CDR3 has 13 amino acids. CDR3 amino acids: CAIGQGATDTQYF. CDR3 DNA sequence: TGTGCCATCGGACAGGGGGCCACAGATACGCAGTATTTT.

This clone has ten or more counts. The rearrangement links TRBV2 to TRBJ2-7; weak D call: TRBD2 (6 bases). V lost 3 bases to trimming and J lost 6 bases, with 15 bases between them. CDR3 length equals 14 residues. Looked up from germline, CDR1 is SNHLY and CDR2 is FYNNEI. CDR3 protein: CASSDLVTSGEQYF. The CDR3 region has the DNA TGTGCCAGCAGTGATTTGGTGACTAGTGGCGAGCAGTACTTC.

The table lists this clone with a count of one. The chain combines TRBV15 with TRBJ2-7, with 8 nucleotides matching TRBD1. Germline CDR1 LNHNV, CDR2 YYDKDF (reference sequence). The CDR3 spans 15 residues. J lost 2 bases, V lost 3 bases, and 6 bases had no gene match. CDR3 sequence (DNA): TGTGCCACCAGCAGTATGACAGGGGCGACCTACGAGCAGTACTTC. Amino acid sequence: CATSSMTGATYEQYF. Full variable domain (rest looked up from reference TRBV15 and TRBJ2-7): DAMVIQNPRYQVTQFGKPVTLSCSQTLNHNVMYWYQQKSSQAPKLLFHYYDKDFNNEADTPDNFQSRRPNTSFCFLDIRSPGLGDTAMYLCATSSMTGATYEQYFGPGTRLTVT.

This sequence joins TRBV4-1 and TRBJ1-5; 7 bases are a match to TRBD1. V shed 0 bases, J shed 2 bases, and the junction held 10 bases outside the gene matches. Looked up from germline, CDR1 is MGHRA and CDR2 is YSYEKL. The CDR3 is 18 residues long. The CDR3 bases are TGCGCCAGCAGCCAAGAGCGGACAGGACTAATTGGCAATCAGCCCCAGCATTTT. Translated: CASSQERTGLIGNQPQHF.

As concerns this clone: At one end, the junction sequence differs from germline, possibly due to a read error. The genes are TRBV6-4 and TRBJ1-3; D unclear. Germline V gene lookup returns CDR1 MRHNA and CDR2 SNTAGT. This CDR3 region has 15 residues. This CDR3 is CAISSLSTSGNTIYF. The DNA for the CDR3 is TGTGCCATCAGTTCATTAAGCACCTCTGGAAACACCATATATTTT.

The rearrangement links TRBV4-1 to TRBJ2-1; 14 positions agree with TRBD2. Trimming removed 1 base from V and 13 bases from J; junction bases left unmatched: 9. The CDR3 has 16 residues. Germline V CDR1 and CDR2: MGHRA, YSYEKL. CDR3 sequence: CASSQGTSGRWMQQFF. The CDR3 DNA is TGCGCCAGCAGCCAAGGGACTAGCGGGAGGTGGATGCAACAGTTCTTC.

V is TRBV5-1 and J is TRBJ2-2, with D possibly TRBD1 on 6 matching bases. Trimming stripped 3 bases from V and 10 bases from J, with 19 bases between. CDR1 SGHRS and CDR2 YFSETQ come from the germline V gene. CDR3 length: 15 amino acids. CDR3 sequence: CASSWVLGAFEELFF. The DNA for the CDR3 is TGCGCCAGCAGCTGGGTACTGGGGGCTTTTGAGGAGCTGTTTTTT.

Remarks on this clone: At one end the junction does not follow the germline gene, possibly because of a read error. The J gene is TRBJ2-7, the V gene TRBV5-6, with 7 nucleotides matching TRBD2. Germline assignment: CDR1 SGHDT and CDR2 YYEEEE. The CDR3 consists of 11 residues. The CDR3 loop reads CASSVGLTSTF. CDR3 DNA: TGTGCCAGCAGCGTGGGACTAACCTCTACTTTC.

The V and J genes are TRBV25-1 and TRBJ2-3; D perhaps matches TRBD2 (6 bases). Trimming removed 5 bases from V and 9 bases from J, with 9 bases in between. The length of the CDR3 is 11 residues. Germline values: CDR1 MGHDK, CDR2 SYGVNS. CDR3 residues: CASSWGVTQYF. Here the CDR3 DNA reads TGTGCCAGCAGTTGGGGGGTGACGCAGTATTTT.

This clone was detected once. CDR3 protein: CASILSRTSRYF. The CDR3 DNA reads TGTGCCAGCATCTTAAGCCGGACATCACGGTACTTC. The V gene is TRBV6-5, the J gene TRBJ2-7; possible D gene TRBD1, 5 bases. Germline values: CDR1 MNHEY, CDR2 SVGAGI. This CDR3 spans 12 amino acids. The V end lost 7 bases, the J end lost 12 bases, and 19 bases lay between the germline ends.

The rearrangement joins TRBV9 to TRBJ2-1, with 9 bases fitting TRBD2. CDR1 is SGDLS, CDR2 YYNGEE, per germline. The CDR3 extends over 16 amino acids. J was trimmed by 2 bases and V by 1 base; bases with no gene match: 4. The CDR3 is CASSVTSGGPYNEQFF. In nucleotides, the CDR3 is TGTGCCAGCAGCGTAACAAGCGGGGGGCCCTACAATGAGCAGTTCTTC.

V and J are TRBV5-5 and TRBJ1-4; 10 bases match TRBD1. Germline V gene sequence: CDR1 SGHKS, CDR2 YYEKEE (reference sequence). CDR3 length: 17 amino acids. The V gene end was trimmed by 0 bases and the J gene end by 4 bases; junction bases not matched to a gene: 6. The CDR3 spells CASSLAGDRGRNEKLFF. The DNA for the CDR3 is TGTGCCAGCAGCTTGGCGGGGGACAGGGGCCGTAATGAAAAACTGTTTTTT.

This clone showed up just once. The V gene is TRBV27, the J gene TRBJ2-1, with 7 bases aligning to TRBD2. This CDR3 has 15 amino acids. The germline CDR1 and CDR2 sequences are MNHEY and SMNVEV (reference sequence). V lost 6 bases to trimming and J lost 4 bases; unmatched junction nucleotides: 9. CDR3 in amino acids: CASRPPASGYNEQFF. The CDR3 nucleotides are TGTGCCAGCAGACCCCCGGCTAGCGGTTACAATGAGCAGTTCTTC.

This sequence joins TRBV27 and TRBJ1-5, with D possibly TRBD1 on 6 matching bases. V lost 5 bases and J 0 bases, leaving 11 bases between the germline ends. This CDR3 region has 15 residues. Per the germline V gene, CDR1 is MNHEY and CDR2 is SMNVEV (reference sequence). CDR3 loop: CASSPHRDSNQPQHF. The CDR3 nucleotides read TGTGCCAGCAGTCCGCACAGGGATAGCAATCAGCCCCAGCATTTT.

CDR3 sequence reads: CASSVGQGVLTDTQYF. Here the CDR3 DNA reads TGTGCCAGCAGCGTCGGACAGGGAGTTCTCACAGATACGCAGTATTTT. This chain joins TRBV9 and TRBJ2-3; 8 nucleotides agree with TRBD1. This CDR3 is built from 16 residues. Germline CDR1 and CDR2: SGDLS and YYNGEE. The junction had 7 bases not matched to a gene; V was cut back by 2 bases and J by 2 bases. Based on the CDR3 plus reference TRBV9 and TRBJ2-3, the full variable domain is DSGVTQTPKHLITATGQRVTLRCSPRSGDLSVYWYQQSLDQGLQFLIQYYNGEERAKGNILERFSAQQFPDLHSELNLSSLELGDSALYFCASSVGQGVLTDTQYFGPGTRLTVL.

The rearrangement links TRBV6-1 to TRBJ1-2, with a possible D match to TRBD1 (5 bases). The CDR3 loop spans 15 amino acids. V was shortened by 3 bases and J by 4 bases, with 15 bases between the two germline ends. Germline CDR1 and CDR2: MNHNS and SASEGT. CDR3 residues: CASSENRQRGYGYTF. The CDR3 DNA reads as TGTGCCAGCAGTGAGAACAGACAGCGGGGCTATGGCTACACCTTC.

The chain uses TRBV27 and TRBJ1-6; D remains ambiguous. Germline CDR1 reads MNHEY; CDR2 reads SMNVEV (reference sequence). The CDR3 runs to 13 residues. Trimming left V 3 bases short and J 8 bases short, with 8 bases between. CDR3: CASSFRRDSPLHF. CDR3 in DNA: TGTGCCAGCAGTTTTAGGAGGGATTCACCCCTCCACTTT.

The V and J genes are TRBV10-1 and TRBJ1-5; 8 bases line up with TRBD1. V lost 8 bases, J lost 2 bases, and 8 bases stayed unmatched. This CDR3 has 15 amino acids. CDR1 is WNHNN and CDR2 is SYGVQD in the germline V gene (reference sequence). The CDR3 region is CASRQGAHGNQPQHF. CDR3 coding DNA: TGCGCCAGCCGGCAGGGGGCGCATGGCAATCAGCCCCAGCATTTT.

The chain uses TRBV4-1 and TRBJ1-4, with D maybe TRBD1 (5 bases). The ends were cut back, 0 bases at V and 6 bases at J, with 20 bases in the middle. This CDR3 has 18 amino acids. Germline V CDR1 and CDR2: MGHRA, YSYEKL. CDR3 sequence: CASSQDSPSAGLDEKLFF. As DNA, the CDR3 is TGCGCCAGCAGCCAAGATTCTCCTTCCGCGGGGCTGGATGAAAAACTGTTTTTT.

J is TRBJ1-6 and V is TRBV5-1; D is unresolved. The CDR3 sequence is 17 residues long. Germline V gene lookup returns CDR1 SGHRS and CDR2 YFSETQ. Trimming cost V 2 bases and J 0 bases, with 12 bases left between them. For the CDR3, the DNA is TGCGCCAGCAGCTTTGCCGGTACCCGCTCCTATAATTCACCCCTCCACTTT. Translated: CASSFAGTRSYNSPLHF.

The V call is TRBV7-6, the J call TRBJ1-6, with a tentative D call TRBD1 (6 bases). Germline V gene lookup returns CDR1 SGHVS and CDR2 FNYEAQ. The V end was cut by 5 bases, the J end by 9 bases, with 17 bases between. This CDR3 contains 15 residues. The CDR3 nucleotides read TGTGCCAGCAGCGCCGAGGGGGGGAACAGTTCACCCCTCCACTTT. The encoded protein is CASSAEGGNSSPLHF.

The gene calls are TRBV6-1 and TRBJ2-1; 7 nucleotides agree with TRBD1. The V gene's germline CDR1 is MNHNS and CDR2 SASEGT. Germline trimming cut 2 bases from V and 2 bases from J; bases unmatched to any gene: 9. The CDR3 runs to 17 residues. The CDR3 DNA is TGTGCCAGCAGTGAACAGGTCGGGCAGGGGGCCTACAATGAGCAGTTCTTC. Amino acids: CASSEQVGQGAYNEQFF.

The chain joins TRBV6-6 to TRBJ2-7; D perhaps matches TRBD1 (6 bases). The CDR3 is made up of 13 amino acids. The germline V gene encodes CDR1 MNHNY and CDR2 SVGAGI (reference sequence). V was pared by 2 bases and J by 7 bases, with 12 bases between. CDR3 amino acids: CASSYPGAREQYF. The CDR3 coding sequence is TGTGCCAGCAGTTACCCAGGGGCGAGGGAGCAGTACTTC.

This clone was seen only a few times. This chain uses TRBV2 with TRBJ2-2; 7 nucleotides agree with TRBD1. The CDR3 extends over 14 amino acids. Trimming took 7 bases from V and 1 from J; bases not matched to a gene: 3. CDR1 and CDR2 (germline): SNHLY, FYNNEI. The CDR3 loop is CASKRQGNTGELFF. The CDR3 region has the DNA TGTGCCAGCAAAAGACAGGGGAACACCGGGGAGCTGTTTTTT.

The chain has TRBV19 and TRBJ1-5, with unresolved D. This CDR3 contains 16 residues. Trimming pared 5 bases from V and 1 base from J, leaving 15 bases between. In germline, CDR1 is LNHDA, CDR2 SQIVND (reference sequence). CDR3 residues: CASSWLSGGSNQPQHF. The CDR3, as DNA: TGTGCCAGTAGTTGGCTTAGCGGCGGGAGCAATCAGCCCCAGCATTTT.